These 11 T cell receptor beta chains came from one sample sequenced in a study of T cell changes during pregnancy in multiple sclerosis (dated by TCRdb to about 2019). Receptors were amplified or captured by the immunoSEQ multiplex PCR assay. Entries here come from immuneACCESS through TCRdb and include only in-frame sequences with V and J called. Some clones fail to appear in such tables; in the studies checked, an unresolved V gene covers under half of the shortfall, and the cause of the remainder is unknown. The sample yields 40,000 to 45,000 clones; about nine tenths were counted once. The top ten clones comprise just under 0.5% of the sample. This specimen was CD4+ T cells from peripheral blood mononuclear cells, taken in the second trimester of pregnancy. These TCRs come from a female donor in good health, enrolled as a control in a pregnancy study.

This clone was seen a single time. Here the CDR3 DNA reads TGTGCCACTAAGAAAACAGGGGCGACCTACGAGCAGTACTTC. It codes for CATKKTGATYEQYF. The chain employs TRBV19 and TRBJ2-7; 7 bases fit TRBD1. J was trimmed by 2 bases and V by 10 bases; bases with no gene match: 11. Germline V gives CDR1 LNHDA, CDR2 SQIVND (reference sequence). The CDR3 spans 14 residues. Full variable domain (missing parts from reference TRBV19 and TRBJ2-7): DGGITQSPKYLFRKEGQNVTLSCEQNLNHDAMYWYRQDPGQGLRLIYYSQIVNDFQKGDIAEGYSVSREKKESFPLTVTSAQKNPTAFYLCATKKTGATYEQYFGPGTRLTVT.

The chain uses TRBV6-5 and TRBJ1-2, with a possible D match to TRBD1 (5 bases). CDR3 length equals 16 residues. Trimming stripped 0 bases from V and 4 bases from J, with 15 bases between. The germline gives CDR1 MNHEY, CDR2 SVGAGI. The CDR3 region is CASSYSEIWRGYGYTF. CDR3 DNA: TGTGCCAGCAGTTACTCCGAAATTTGGAGGGGCTATGGCTACACCTTC.

V gene TRBV5-5 combines with J gene TRBJ2-3; 9 bases match TRBD2. V shed 7 bases and J 4 bases; nucleotides not matched to a gene: 10. Germline V gene lookup returns CDR1 SGHKS and CDR2 YYEKEE (reference sequence). The CDR3 has 15 residues. The CDR3 loop is CASEGDSGSADTQYF. For the CDR3, the DNA is TGTGCCAGCGAAGGGGATAGCGGGAGCGCAGATACGCAGTATTTT.

The chain combines TRBV7-2 with TRBJ2-1, with TRBD1 as a possible D gene (6 bases). Germline values: CDR1 SGHTA, CDR2 FQGNSA. Between the trimmed V and J ends, which lost 5 bases and 3 bases, there was a span of 17 bases. The CDR3 sequence is 16 residues long. CDR3 nucleotides: TGTGCCAGCAGCCTCTTCTCAGGGACATTCTACAATGAGCAGTTCTTC. It is translated as CASSLFSGTFYNEQFF.

The rearrangement links TRBV28 to TRBJ2-7; 7 bases agree with TRBD2. V was pared by 3 bases and J by 1 base, with 9 bases of the junction left unmatched. The CDR3 is 16 residues long. CDR1 is MDHEN and CDR2 is SYDVKM in the germline V gene. The CDR3 here is CASSFSLAVLSYEQYF. CDR3 bases: TGTGCCAGCAGTTTTAGCCTAGCGGTATTATCCTACGAGCAGTACTTC.

In DNA form, the CDR3 reads TGTGCCAGCAGTGAAACAGCGGGGGCCGGGGTAAAGACCCAGTACTTC. Its translation: CASSETAGAGVKTQYF. J is TRBJ2-5 and V is TRBV2, with TRBD2 matching 8 bases. CDR1 SNHLY and CDR2 FYNNEI come from the germline V gene. V was pared by 2 bases and J by 6 bases, with 11 bases of the junction left unmatched. This CDR3 has 16 amino acids.

This clone was observed once. The chain employs TRBV4-2 and TRBJ2-7; 7 bases align to TRBD1. Germline CDR1 and CDR2: LGHNA and YNFKEQ. The trim removed 1 base at V and 3 bases at J, leaving 9 bases unmatched. The length of the CDR3 is 16 residues. CDR3 in amino acids: CASSQGGDRALYEQYF. The DNA of the CDR3 is TGTGCCAGCAGCCAAGGGGGCGACAGGGCCCTCTACGAGCAGTACTTC.

The rearrangement links TRBV6-5 to TRBJ2-5, with D unresolved. The CDR3 is 14 residues long. Germline CDR1 and CDR2: MNHEY and SVGAGI. Trimming took 0 bases from V and 3 from J, leaving 8 bases between them. For the CDR3, the DNA is TGTGCCAGCAGTTACTCCAGCAGGAAAGAGACCCAGTACTTC. Protein sequence: CASSYSSRKETQYF.

V and J are TRBV18 and TRBJ2-5; a possible D gene is TRBD2 (5 bases). Per germline, CDR1 KGHSH and CDR2 LQKENI. V dropped 2 bases and J dropped 5 bases, with 12 bases sitting between them. This CDR3 spans 14 amino acids. The CDR3 nucleotides are TGTGCCAGCTCACCAGCGGGCGGCCGGGAGACCCAGTACTTC. Its protein product is CASSPAGGRETQYF.

The rearrangement joins TRBV6-1 to TRBJ2-3; D unclear. This CDR3 contains 14 residues. The V and J ends lost 3 bases and 4 bases respectively, with 11 bases between them. Per germline, CDR1 MNHNS and CDR2 SASEGT. CDR3 DNA: TGTGCCAGCAGTGATCAGTCAGGTCCAGATACGCAGTATTTT. Encoded protein: CASSDQSGPDTQYF.

This sequence joins TRBV5-1 and TRBJ2-7; 9 nucleotides line up with TRBD1. After removal of 4 bases from V and 4 bases from J, the junction contained 6 bases not matched to a gene. This CDR3 region has 14 residues. Germline loops: CDR1 SGHRS, CDR2 YFSETQ. The CDR3 DNA sequence: TGCGCCAGCAGCCTTGGGGACAGGGCTTACGAGCAGTACTTC. Its translation is CASSLGDRAYEQYF.